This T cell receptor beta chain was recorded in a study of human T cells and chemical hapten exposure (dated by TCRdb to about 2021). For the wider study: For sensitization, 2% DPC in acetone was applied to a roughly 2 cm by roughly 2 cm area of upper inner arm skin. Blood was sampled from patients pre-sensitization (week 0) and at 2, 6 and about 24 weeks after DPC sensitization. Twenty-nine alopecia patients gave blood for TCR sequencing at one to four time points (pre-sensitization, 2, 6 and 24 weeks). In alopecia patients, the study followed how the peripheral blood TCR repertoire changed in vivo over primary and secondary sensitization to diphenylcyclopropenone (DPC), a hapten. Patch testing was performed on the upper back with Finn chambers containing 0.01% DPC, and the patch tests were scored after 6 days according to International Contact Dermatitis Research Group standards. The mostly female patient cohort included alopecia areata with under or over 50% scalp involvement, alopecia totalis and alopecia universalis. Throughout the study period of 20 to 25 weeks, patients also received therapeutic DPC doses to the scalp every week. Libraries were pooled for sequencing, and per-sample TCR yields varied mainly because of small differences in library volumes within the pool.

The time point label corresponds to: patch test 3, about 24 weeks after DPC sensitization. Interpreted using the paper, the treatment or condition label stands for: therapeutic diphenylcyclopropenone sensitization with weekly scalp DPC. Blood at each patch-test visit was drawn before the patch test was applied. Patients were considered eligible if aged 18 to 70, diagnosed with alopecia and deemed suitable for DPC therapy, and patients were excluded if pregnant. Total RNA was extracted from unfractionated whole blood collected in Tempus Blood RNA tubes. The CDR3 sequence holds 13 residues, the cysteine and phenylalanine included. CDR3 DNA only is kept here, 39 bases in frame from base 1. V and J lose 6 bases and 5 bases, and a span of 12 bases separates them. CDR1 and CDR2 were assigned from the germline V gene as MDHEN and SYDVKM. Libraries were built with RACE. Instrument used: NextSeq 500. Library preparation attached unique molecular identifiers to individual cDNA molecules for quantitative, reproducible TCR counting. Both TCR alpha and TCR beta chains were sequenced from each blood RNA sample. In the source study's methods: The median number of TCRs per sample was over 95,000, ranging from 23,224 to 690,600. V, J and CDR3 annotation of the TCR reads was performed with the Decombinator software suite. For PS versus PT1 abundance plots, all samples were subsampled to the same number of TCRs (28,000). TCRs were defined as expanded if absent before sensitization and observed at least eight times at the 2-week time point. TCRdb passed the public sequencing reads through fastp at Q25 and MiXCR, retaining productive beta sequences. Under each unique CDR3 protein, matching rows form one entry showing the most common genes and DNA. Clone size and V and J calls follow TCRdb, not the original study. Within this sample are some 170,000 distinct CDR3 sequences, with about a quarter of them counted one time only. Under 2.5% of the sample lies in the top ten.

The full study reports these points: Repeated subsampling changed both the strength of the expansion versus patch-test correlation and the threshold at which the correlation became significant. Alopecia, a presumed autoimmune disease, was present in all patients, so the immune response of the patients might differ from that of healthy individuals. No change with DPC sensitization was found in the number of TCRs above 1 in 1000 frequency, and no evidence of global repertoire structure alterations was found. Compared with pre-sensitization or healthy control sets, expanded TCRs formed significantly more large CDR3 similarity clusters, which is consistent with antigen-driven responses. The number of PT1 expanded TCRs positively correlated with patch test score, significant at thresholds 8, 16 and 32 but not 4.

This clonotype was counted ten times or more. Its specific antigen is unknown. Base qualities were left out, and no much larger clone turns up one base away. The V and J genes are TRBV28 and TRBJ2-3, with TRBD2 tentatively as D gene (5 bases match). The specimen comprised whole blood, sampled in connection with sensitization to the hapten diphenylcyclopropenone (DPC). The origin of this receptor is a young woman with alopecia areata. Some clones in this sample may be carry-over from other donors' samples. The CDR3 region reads CASRHNRGDTQYF. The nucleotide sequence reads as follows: TGTGCCAGCAGACACAACCGGGGAGATACGCAGTATTTT.